The 24 T cell receptor beta chains given below trace back to one sample, sequenced in a study of T cells after yellow fever vaccination. Each CDR3 protein gets one entry after TCRdb re-called the 5' RACE reads with MiXCR. The sample includes nearly 550,000 distinct CDR3 sequences, roughly a fifth of them seen just once. The sample here was PBMCs, taken 15 days after the yellow fever booster vaccination. The receptor source for this set is a man younger than 45 who received the YFV17D yellow fever vaccine.

This clonotype was seen many times. V is TRBV29-1 and J is TRBJ2-5; no definite D call. The germline CDR1 and CDR2 sequences are SQVTM and ANQGSEA. Trimming took off 6 bases at V and 4 bases at J, with 6 bases between the two ends. The CDR3 is made up of 10 amino acids. This chain's CDR3 is CSVALETQYF. The CDR3 region has the DNA TGCAGCGTCGCCTTAGAGACCCAGTACTTC.

CDR3: CSVGGLASYEQYF. CDR3 DNA sequence: TGCAGCGTTGGTGGCCTAGCCTCCTACGAGCAGTACTTC. The chain uses TRBV29-1 and TRBJ2-7; a possible D gene is TRBD2 (5 bases). The ends were cut back, 4 bases at V and 0 bases at J, with 10 bases in the middle. The CDR3 is made up of 13 amino acids. The V gene's germline CDR1 is SQVTM and CDR2 ANQGSEA.

There are a few counts of this clonotype. The V and J genes are TRBV5-1 and TRBJ2-1; no firm D call. Germline V gene lookup returns CDR1 SGHRS and CDR2 YFSETQ. Trimming took off 4 bases at V and 7 bases at J, with 9 bases between the two ends. This CDR3 has 12 amino acids. The CDR3: CASSLTENEQFF. The CDR3 DNA reads as TGCGCCAGCAGCCTAACAGAGAATGAGCAGTTCTTC.

This chain links TRBV28 with TRBJ2-5; 8 nucleotides agree with TRBD2. The CDR3 totals 17 residues. Germline CDR1 reads MDHEN; CDR2 reads SYDVKM. V shed 5 bases, J shed 6 bases, and the junction held 17 bases outside the gene matches. The CDR3 sequence is CASSPPWGSGSGKTQYF. The CDR3 DNA reads TGTGCCAGCAGTCCCCCGTGGGGCAGCGGGAGTGGGAAGACCCAGTACTTC.

The chain is built from TRBV23-1 and TRBJ2-7; possibly TRBD1 for D (6 bases). TRBV23-1 carries the ORF label, with uncertain function. The V and J ends lost 2 bases and 0 bases respectively, with 17 bases between them. This CDR3 is 17 amino acids long. The CDR3 here is CASSQPPGVGISYEQYF. DNA of the CDR3: TGCGCCAGCAGTCAACCCCCAGGGGTAGGGATCTCCTACGAGCAGTACTTC.

This clonotype was counted between two and nine times. The chain employs TRBV20-1 and TRBJ1-4; TRBD1 matches 8 bases. Unmatched junction bases numbered 6, after V lost 2 bases and J lost 7 bases. Per the germline V gene, CDR1 is DFQATT and CDR2 is SNEGSKA (reference sequence). There are 14 residues in the CDR3. The CDR3 loop is CSARQTGVGEKLFF. CDR3 coding DNA: TGCAGTGCTAGACAGACAGGGGTTGGTGAAAAACTGTTTTTT.

The chain is built from TRBV30 and TRBJ2-7; D possibly corresponds to TRBD2 (5 bases). V lost 8 bases and J lost 4, with 21 bases in between. The length of the CDR3 is 14 residues. In germline, CDR1 is GTSNPN, CDR2 SVGIG (reference sequence). CDR3 sequence reads: CAGWPRTPNYEQYF. In DNA form, the CDR3 reads TGTGCCGGATGGCCTAGGACTCCCAATTACGAGCAGTACTTC.

CDR3: CASRPPLRTSGYPQYF. For the CDR3, the DNA is TGTGCCAGCAGGCCGCCGCTTAGGACTAGCGGCTACCCCCAGTACTTC. V gene TRBV28 combines with J gene TRBJ2-5; TRBD2 agrees at 10 bases. V shed 6 bases and J 9 bases; nucleotides not matched to a gene: 16. Germline values: CDR1 MDHEN, CDR2 SYDVKM. The CDR3 contains 16 residues.

CDR3 protein: CASSWGGLAGDNEQFF. CDR3 bases: TGCGCCAGCAGCTGGGGGGGACTAGCGGGAGATAATGAGCAGTTCTTC. The V and J genes are TRBV5-1 and TRBJ2-1, with 14 bases fitting TRBD2. This CDR3 is 16 amino acids long. Germline values: CDR1 SGHRS, CDR2 YFSETQ. With 3 bases clipped from V and 7 bases from J, the junction kept 6 bases outside the gene matches.

This clonotype appeared a few times. This chain connects TRBV27 to TRBJ1-5; possible D gene TRBD1, 5 bases. The V and J ends lost 7 bases and 0 bases respectively, with 22 bases between them. CDR3 length equals 18 residues. Germline CDR1 is MNHEY and CDR2 is SMNVEV (reference sequence). CDR3 residues: CASKGIRDFLLSNQPQHF. CDR3 bases: TGTGCCAGCAAAGGAATCCGGGACTTCTTACTTAGCAATCAGCCCCAGCATTTT.

The rearrangement joins TRBV4-2 to TRBJ2-7, with 10 bases matching TRBD2. The V segment lost 5 bases and the J segment 1 base; nucleotides outside the gene matches: 5. Germline CDR1 and CDR2: LGHNA and YNFKEQ. CDR3 length: 15 residues. CDR3 sequence: CASSFTSGKSYEQYF. The CDR3, as DNA: TGTGCCAGCAGCTTCACTAGCGGGAAGTCCTACGAGCAGTACTTC.

This clonotype came up a few times. The chain joins TRBV5-1 to TRBJ1-5; D is unresolved. CDR1 and CDR2 from the germline V gene are SGHRS and YFSETQ. Between the trimmed V and J ends, which lost 4 bases and 10 bases, there was a span of 18 bases. The CDR3 is made up of 14 amino acids. CDR3 loop: CASSLDGRFGPQHF. The CDR3 DNA sequence: TGCGCCAGCAGCCTGGACGGCCGATTTGGACCCCAGCATTTT.

In its sample, this clonotype was seen a few times. The chain recombines TRBV5-1 with TRBJ2-1, with 8 bases lining up with TRBD2. The CDR3 has 13 residues. Germline loops: CDR1 SGHRS, CDR2 YFSETQ. V shed 4 bases, J shed 7 bases, and the junction held 4 bases outside the gene matches. The CDR3 spells CASSTGGINEQFF. Written as DNA, the CDR3 is TGCGCCAGCAGCACGGGAGGGATAAATGAGCAGTTCTTC.

The chain is built from TRBV2 and TRBJ2-5; 10 bases are shared with TRBD2. CDR3 size: 16 residues. J was trimmed by 2 bases and V by 4 bases; bases with no gene match: 7. The germline gives CDR1 SNHLY, CDR2 FYNNEI. The CDR3 region is CASSGLTSGRQETQYF. CDR3 DNA: TGTGCCAGCAGTGGATTGACTAGCGGGCGGCAAGAGACCCAGTACTTC.

This clonotype was recorded a few times. The rearrangement links TRBV12-3 or TRBV12-4 to TRBJ2-7; 8 bases align to TRBD2. V lost 6 bases to trimming and J lost 2 bases; unmatched junction nucleotides: 12. The CDR3 covers 16 residues. CDR3 loop: CASSTGASGGTYEQYF. The CDR3 coding sequence is TGTGCCAGCAGCACCGGGGCCAGCGGGGGCACCTACGAGCAGTACTTC.

In this sample, this clonotype turned up a few times. The rearrangement uses TRBV7-9 and TRBJ2-7; TRBD1 aligns across 8 bases. CDR3 length: 14 residues. V trimming: 7 bases; J trimming: 2 bases; junction bases outside the gene matches: 7. The germline V gene has CDR1 SEHNR and CDR2 FQNEAQ (reference sequence). The CDR3 sequence: CASTPGQDPYEQYF. The CDR3 region has the DNA TGTGCCAGCACCCCGGGACAGGATCCCTACGAGCAGTACTTC. The whole variable domain, remainder taken from reference TRBV7-9 and TRBJ2-7, is DTGVSQNPRHKITKRGQNVTFRCDPISEHNRLYWYRQTLGQGPEFLTYFQNEAQLEKSRLLSDRFSAERPKGSFSTLEIQRTEQGDSAMYLCASTPGQDPYEQYFGPGTRLTVT.

V is TRBV6-5 and J is TRBJ2-7, with D tentatively TRBD1 (6 bases). The CDR3 has 15 residues. V was cut by 2 bases and J by 3 bases, with 14 bases left in between. The V gene's germline CDR1 is MNHEY and CDR2 SVGAGI. The CDR3 sequence is CASSYGGQQGYEQYF. CDR3 coding DNA: TGTGCCAGCAGTTACGGGGGCCAACAGGGCTACGAGCAGTACTTC.

This clonotype was seen a few times. The chain links TRBV11-2 to TRBJ2-5, with D uncertain. Germline CDR1 reads SGHAT; CDR2 reads FQNNGV. Trimming stripped 5 bases from V and 2 bases from J, with 9 bases between. This CDR3 comprises 13 residues. In nucleotides, the CDR3 is TGTGCCAGCAGCAAACTCGTACAAGAGACCCAGTACTTC. Its translation: CASSKLVQETQYF.

V usage is TRBV7-2 and J usage is TRBJ2-7, with 10 positions matching TRBD2. The CDR3 length is 15 residues. Germline lookup yields CDR1 SGHTA and CDR2 FQGNSA. J lost 6 bases, V lost 5 bases, and 10 bases had no gene match. The CDR3: CASSPAGGEVGEQYF. The CDR3 bases are TGTGCCAGCAGCCCAGCGGGAGGGGAGGTCGGCGAGCAGTACTTC. Based on the CDR3 plus reference TRBV7-2 and TRBJ2-7, the full variable domain is GAGVSQSPSNKVTEKGKDVELRCDPISGHTALYWYRQSLGQGLEFLIYFQGNSAPDKSGLPSDRFSAERTGGSVSTLTIQRTQQEDSAVYLCASSPAGGEVGEQYFGPGTRLTVT.

This clonotype has more than one count but fewer than ten. V and J are TRBV6-1 and TRBJ2-1; 10 bases match TRBD2. This CDR3 is built from 14 residues. Germline CDR1 is MNHNS and CDR2 is SASEGT. J gave up 1 base and V 8 bases, and 2 bases lay outside the gene matches. For the CDR3, the DNA is TGTGCCAGCTATAGCGGGAGGTCCTACAATGAGCAGTTCTTC. Protein sequence: CASYSGRSYNEQFF.

This chain links TRBV20-1 with TRBJ2-1; TRBD2 is a possible D gene (6 bases). V was pared by 3 bases and J by 5 bases, with 14 bases between. The V gene's germline CDR1 is DFQATT and CDR2 SNEGSKA (reference sequence). This CDR3 is 14 amino acids long. The CDR3 region has the DNA TGCAGTGCTAGGGGAGGAAGGGCCGACAATGAGCAGTTCTTC. Its translation: CSARGGRADNEQFF.

V is TRBV20-1 and J is TRBJ2-7; D is possibly TRBD2 (6 bases). The ends were cut back, 0 bases at V and 1 base at J, with 13 bases in the middle. The CDR3 is made up of 15 amino acids. Germline CDR1 DFQATT, CDR2 SNEGSKA (reference sequence). The CDR3 spells CSARDLQAGSYEQYF. DNA of the CDR3: TGCAGTGCTAGAGATCTACAGGCGGGATCCTACGAGCAGTACTTC.

The chain carries TRBV18 and TRBJ2-1; D assignment may be TRBD1 or TRBD2 (5 bases each). The CDR3 is 13 amino acids. The germline V gene encodes CDR1 KGHSH and CDR2 LQKENI. V was trimmed by 1 base and J by 8 bases, leaving 9 bases between them. The CDR3 loop reads CASSPQGTHEQFF. CDR3 nucleotides: TGTGCCAGCTCACCACAGGGGACCCATGAGCAGTTCTTC. Variable domain in full (rest from reference TRBV18 and TRBJ2-1): NAGVMQNPRHLVRRRGQEARLRCSPMKGHSHVYWYRQLPEEGLKFMVYLQKENIIDESGMPKERFSAEFPKEGPSILRIQQVVRGDSAAYFCASSPQGTHEQFFGPGTRLTVL.

The rearrangement uses TRBV20-1 and TRBJ2-1; TRBD2 agrees at 14 bases. CDR3 length: 16 residues. Germline-derived CDR1 and CDR2 are DFQATT and SNEGSKA (reference sequence). V trimming: 6 bases; J trimming: 4 bases; junction bases outside the gene matches: 8. This chain's CDR3 is CSALTSGRVEYNEQFF. The CDR3, as DNA: TGCAGTGCCCTGACTAGCGGGAGGGTGGAATACAATGAGCAGTTCTTC.